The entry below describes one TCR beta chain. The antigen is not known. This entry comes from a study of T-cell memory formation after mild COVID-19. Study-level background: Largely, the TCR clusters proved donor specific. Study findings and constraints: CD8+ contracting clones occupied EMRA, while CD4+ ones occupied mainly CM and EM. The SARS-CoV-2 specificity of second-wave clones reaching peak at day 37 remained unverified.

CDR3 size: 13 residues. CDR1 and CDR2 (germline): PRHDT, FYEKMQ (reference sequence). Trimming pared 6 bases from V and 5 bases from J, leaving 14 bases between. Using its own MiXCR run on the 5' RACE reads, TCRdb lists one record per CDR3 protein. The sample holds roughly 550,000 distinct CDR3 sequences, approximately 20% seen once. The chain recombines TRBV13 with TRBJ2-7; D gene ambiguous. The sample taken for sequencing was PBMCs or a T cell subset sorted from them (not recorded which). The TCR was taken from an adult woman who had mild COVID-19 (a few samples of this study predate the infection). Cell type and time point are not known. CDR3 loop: CASRKIVRDEQYF. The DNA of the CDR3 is TGTGCCAGCAGAAAGATAGTAAGGGACGAGCAGTACTTC.